This T cell receptor beta chain was profiled in a study of T cell responses to AZD1222 COVID-19 vaccine. A single count supports this clone. Some clones are missing from TCRdb's copy, which holds only in-frame ones; the method was immunoSEQ multiplex PCR. The sample contains about 110,000 clones, approximately 94% of which appear only once. Germline V lookup: CDR1 SNHLY, CDR2 FYNNEI. The V segment lost 7 bases and the J segment 6 bases; nucleotides outside the gene matches: 11. The CDR3 runs 15 residues. The chain employs TRBV2 and TRBJ2-2; 7 bases line up with TRBD2. The sequencing here drew on peripheral blood, taken 28 days after the second AZD1222 dose. This sequence originates from an adult who received the AZD1222 COVID-19 vaccine. The CDR3 reads CASIVVGGSAGELFF. The CDR3 DNA is TGTGCCAGCATAGTGGTGGGAGGGTCAGCCGGGGAGCTGTTTTTT.